This T cell receptor beta chain appears in the sequencing data of a study of blood T cell repertoires in COVID-19. In the study overall: Italy, Spain and the United States were the sources of the convalescent and acute COVID-19 samples.

Measured with immunoSEQ multiplex PCR; TCRdb has only the in-frame clones, and not every one. The table shows over 60,000 clones, with approximately 92% occurring only once. Between the trimmed V and J ends, which lost 7 bases and 5 bases, there was a span of 17 bases. The CDR3 is 14 amino acids. CDR1 MNHEY and CDR2 SVGAGI come from the germline V gene. This sequence joins TRBV6-5 and TRBJ2-5; D is possibly TRBD1 (6 bases). Specimen: peripheral blood. The source of this sequence is a man older than 75 with acute or convalescent COVID-19. DNA of the CDR3: TGTGCCAGCACCCGAACAGGGCCCGAGGAGACCCAGTACTTC. Its translation: CASTRTGPEETQYF.